Listed below are T cell receptor beta chains from one sample, sequenced in a study of CD8 T cells in Susac syndrome. In TCRdb, the immunoSEQ multiplex PCR reads were re-called with MiXCR into one record per CDR3 protein. The data hold 140,000 or so distinct CDR3 sequences, with approximately 93% observed a single time. The sequenced sample was CD4+ T cells from PBMCs. The receptors were gathered from a human donor in good health. Both conserved end residues are part of each CDR3. Rows give clone size only sometimes, using once, few, many, or a class for an expanded clone.

clone_size | v_call | cdr3_aa
once | TRBV18 | CASSPNPADEQFF
- | TRBV29-1 | CSVYTGGINQPQHF
- | TRBV3-1 | CASSNPGQGREQYF
once | TRBV11-2 | CASGLIYEQYF
- | TRBV7-2 | CASSLGGGAGTYEQYF
- | TRBV6-1 | CATAASGRRETQYF
- | TRBV20-1 | CSASRPSSGRRYNEQFF
- | TRBV30 | CAWSVHRNNEQFF
- | TRBV18 | CASSHAGTAYGYTF
- | TRBV4-2 | CASSQDTVAGTEAFF
- | TRBV3-1 | CASSLQREETQYF
- | TRBV7-7 | CASSASGGGTGELFF
few | TRBV19 | CASSICAPLNQPQHF
- | TRBV24-1 | CATSQVYNEQFF
- | TRBV7-9 | CASSLGWGRRTEAFF
- | TRBV7-2 | CASSSQGEGETQYF
- | TRBV20-1 | CSAREDRGSYGYTF
- | TRBV20-1 | CSATQAGVITYEQYF
- | TRBV3-1 | CASSQWGRGYTF
- | TRBV12-3/TRBV12-4 | CASSLPAGIYNQPQHF
- | TRBV20-1 | CSARDPRGDYGYTF
- | TRBV12-5 | CASGSQFPSQETQYF
- | TRBV20-1 | CSARRGQTNAEAFF
- | TRBV20-1 | CSAALGGGRSYEQYF
- | TRBV27 | CASRGLLAVGEKLFF
- | TRBV3-1 | CASSHTTSGRVHEQYF
- | TRBV28 | CASTPGGTSNQPQHF
once | TRBV20-1 | CSASKPGQRTYEQYF
- | TRBV4-1 | CASSPGGTPITEAFF
- | TRBV7-9 | CASSLAHGTGGSGAFF
- | TRBV9 | CASSVARTGELFF
- | TRBV30 | CAWEGTSGHYEQYF
- | TRBV29-1 | CSALRGGYEQYF
- | TRBV29-1 | CSVERQGSTDTQYF
- | TRBV6-2/TRBV6-3 | CASKPRRDNQETQYF
- | TRBV12-3/TRBV12-4 | CASSSTGVGAFF
- | TRBV23-1 | CASSFSLPGLALEHRTGELFF
- | TRBV20-1 | CSASGGNGYTF
- | TRBV7-8 | CASSYREMDEQYF
- | TRBV6-1 | CASSRKQLSGRPSYEQYF
- | TRBV4-2 | CASSQDIDRARTQYF
once | TRBV4-1 | CASRKSGTGAVETQYF
- | TRBV7-8 | CASSLVQGGTGELFF
- | TRBV20-1 | CSARQDRVSTDTQYF
- | TRBV19 | CASSPRAGGSYEQYF
- | TRBV20-1 | CSAWTDEQFF
- | TRBV14 | CASSQDPRTSANTGELFF
- | TRBV3-1 | CASRAQGNEQFF
- | TRBV6-5 | CASSRVHEQYF
- | TRBV5-6 | CASSLRTSTNEKLFF
- | TRBV19 | CASRSQGNHYGYTF
- | TRBV6-1 | CASSEAGGKNIQYF
- | TRBV5-4 | CASSLWGAGELFF
- | TRBV20-1 | CSARDGSSYEQYF